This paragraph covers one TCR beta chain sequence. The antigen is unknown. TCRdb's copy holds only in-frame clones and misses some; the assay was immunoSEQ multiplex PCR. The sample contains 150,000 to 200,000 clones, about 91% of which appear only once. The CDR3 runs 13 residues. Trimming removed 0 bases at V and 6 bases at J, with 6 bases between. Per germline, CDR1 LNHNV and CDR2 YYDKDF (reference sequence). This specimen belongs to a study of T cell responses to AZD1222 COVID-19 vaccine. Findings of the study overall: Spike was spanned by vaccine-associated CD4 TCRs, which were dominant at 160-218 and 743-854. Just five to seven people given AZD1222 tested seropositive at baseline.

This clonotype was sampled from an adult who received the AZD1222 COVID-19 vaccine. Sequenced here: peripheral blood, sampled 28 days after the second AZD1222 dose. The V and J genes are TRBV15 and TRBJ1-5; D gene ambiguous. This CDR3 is CATSRDVGQPQHF. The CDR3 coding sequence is TGTGCCACCAGCAGAGATGTTGGTCAGCCCCAGCATTTT.